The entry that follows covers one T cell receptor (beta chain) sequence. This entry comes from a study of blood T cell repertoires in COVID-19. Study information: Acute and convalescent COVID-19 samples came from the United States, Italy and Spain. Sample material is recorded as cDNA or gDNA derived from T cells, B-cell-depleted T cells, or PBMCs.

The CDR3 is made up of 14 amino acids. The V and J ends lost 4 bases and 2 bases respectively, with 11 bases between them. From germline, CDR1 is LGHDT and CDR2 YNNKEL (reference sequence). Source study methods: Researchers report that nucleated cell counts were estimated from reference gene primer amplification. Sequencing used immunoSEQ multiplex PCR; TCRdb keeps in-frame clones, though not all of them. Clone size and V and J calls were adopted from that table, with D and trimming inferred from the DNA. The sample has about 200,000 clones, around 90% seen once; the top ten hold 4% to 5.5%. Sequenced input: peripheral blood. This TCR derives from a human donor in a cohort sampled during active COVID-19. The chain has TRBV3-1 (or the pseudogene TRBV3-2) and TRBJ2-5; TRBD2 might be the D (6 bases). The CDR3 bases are TGTGCCAGCAGCCCTTCGCGGGAACAAGAGACCCAGTACTTC. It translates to CASSPSREQETQYF.